This T cell receptor beta chain was captured by sequencing in a study of identifying expanded T cells in peripheral blood. Study-wide points: Variance in clone template counts between roughly two-week samples significantly increased with total template count across all healthy donors.

As concerns this clone: Its antigen is currently unknown.

Sequenced by immunoSEQ multiplex PCR; TCRdb stores in-frame clones only, minus some. The repertoire holds 120,000 or so clones, with around 84% as singletons. This clonotype was sampled from a person aged 18-69 years in good health. The sequencing input was blood.

CDR3 nucleotides: TGCGCCAGCAGCCCCAGGACAGGAGATACGCAGTATTTT. Its translation is CASSPRTGDTQYF. The chain uses TRBV5-1 and TRBJ2-3, with 7 bases matching TRBD1. V shed 4 bases and J 5 bases; nucleotides not matched to a gene: 4. Per the germline V gene, CDR1 is SGHRS and CDR2 is YFSETQ. This CDR3 contains 13 residues.